This entry lists 13 T cell receptor beta chains sequenced from one sample in a study of blood T cell repertoires in COVID-19. Data came from immunoSEQ multiplex PCR; TCRdb stores just in-frame clones and leaves some out. The sample consists of 400,000 to 550,000 clones, about 85% of them appearing once. The material sequenced was PBMCs or T cells enriched from blood (not recorded which). The receptor set was obtained from a young woman with acute COVID-19.

J is TRBJ2-7 and V is TRBV11-3; 7 bases line up with TRBD1. Germline-derived CDR1 and CDR2 are SGHNT and YENEEA. This CDR3 comprises 13 residues. V shed 5 bases and J 6 bases; nucleotides not matched to a gene: 7. The CDR3 bases are TGTGCCAGCAGCCGATTCGACAGGGCCGAGCAGTACTTC. Residues: CASSRFDRAEQYF.

CDR3 nucleotide sequence: TGTGCCAGCAGTGAAGCGTTGACAGAATACGAGCAGTACTTC. Encoded protein: CASSEALTEYEQYF. The chain links TRBV2 to TRBJ2-7, with D possibly matching TRBD1 (5 bases). Germline CDR1 and CDR2: SNHLY and FYNNEI. V shed 0 bases and J shed 4 bases, with 10 bases lying between them. This CDR3 has 14 amino acids.

This clone turned up a few times. This chain connects TRBV12-3 or TRBV12-4 to TRBJ1-2, with a tentative D call TRBD1 (6 bases). There are 12 residues in the CDR3. The V and J ends lost 5 bases and 7 bases respectively, with 11 bases between them. DNA of the CDR3: TGTGCCAGCAGTGGGGGCTTCCCTGGCTACACCTTC. Amino acid sequence: CASSGGFPGYTF.

V is TRBV2 and J is TRBJ2-3; D gene unclear. This CDR3 is 11 amino acids long. CDR1 and CDR2 from the germline V gene are SNHLY and FYNNEI. V lost 8 bases and J lost 3, with 6 bases in between. CDR3 loop: CASVRTDTQYF. CDR3 nucleotide sequence: TGTGCCAGCGTCAGGACAGATACGCAGTATTTT.

This rearrangement joins TRBV11-2 to TRBJ2-2; weak D call: TRBD1 (6 bases). CDR3 length: 14 residues. The V and J ends lost 6 bases and 1 base respectively, with 9 bases between them. Germline V lookup: CDR1 SGHAT, CDR2 FQNNGV. This chain's CDR3 is CASRGHGNTGELFF. The CDR3 DNA is TGTGCCAGCAGGGGACACGGGAACACCGGGGAGCTGTTTTTT.

The gene calls are TRBV2 and TRBJ1-1; TRBD1 might be the D (6 bases). Per the germline V gene, CDR1 is SNHLY and CDR2 is FYNNEI. The CDR3 spans 13 residues. Trimming took 6 bases from V and 3 from J, leaving 11 bases between them. The DNA of the CDR3 is TGTGCCAGCAGGGTACAGGGTTACACTGAAGCTTTCTTT. Translation gives CASRVQGYTEAFF. Together with reference TRBV2 and TRBJ1-1, the CDR3 gives the full variable domain: EPEVTQTPSHQVTQMGQEVILRCVPISNHLYFYWYRQILGQKVEFLVSFYNNEISEKSEIFDDQFSVERPDGSNFTLKIRSTKLEDSAMYFCASRVQGYTEAFFGQGTRLTVV.

This sequence joins TRBV6-5 and TRBJ2-7; TRBD1 aligns across 11 bases. Germline CDR1 and CDR2: MNHEY and SVGAGI. With 6 bases clipped from V and 3 bases from J, the junction kept 1 base outside the gene matches. This CDR3 is 13 amino acids long. CDR3 bases: TGTGCCAGCAGCGGGACAGGGGGCTACGAGCAGTACTTC. Residues: CASSGTGGYEQYF.

The J gene is TRBJ1-2, the V gene TRBV15; D is ambiguous. The CDR3 sequence is 15 residues long. CDR1 and CDR2 (germline): LNHNV, YYDKDF (reference sequence). The V end was cut by 7 bases, the J end by 8 bases, with 23 bases between. The CDR3 protein is CATTWAHGSSGGYTF. CDR3 sequence (DNA): TGTGCCACCACCTGGGCCCACGGTTCCTCCGGCGGCTACACCTTC.

There are a few counts of this clone. V usage is TRBV2 and J usage is TRBJ1-5; TRBD1 matches 9 bases. Germline V gene lookup returns CDR1 SNHLY and CDR2 FYNNEI. The CDR3 has 15 amino acids. The V segment lost 7 bases and the J segment 2 bases; nucleotides outside the gene matches: 6. CDR3 in amino acids: CASNQQGAGNQPQHF. In DNA form, the CDR3 reads TGTGCCAGCAACCAACAGGGGGCGGGCAATCAGCCCCAGCATTTT.

The V call is TRBV12-5, the J call TRBJ2-1; maybe TRBD2 (5 bases). The CDR3 is 15 residues long. V gave up 3 bases and J gave up 5 bases, with 14 bases separating them. From germline, CDR1 is LGHNT and CDR2 FRNRAP. DNA of the CDR3: TGTGCTAGTGGTTTTATGGGAGCTACACACAATGAGCAGTTCTTC. Amino acids: CASGFMGATHNEQFF.

The chain uses TRBV3-1 (or the pseudogene TRBV3-2) and TRBJ1-2; D is perhaps TRBD1 (6 bases). The ends were cut back, 4 bases at V and 0 bases at J, with 12 bases in the middle. Per germline, CDR1 LGHDT and CDR2 YNNKEL (reference sequence). CDR3 size: 15 residues. The DNA of the CDR3 is TGTGCCAGCAGCCCTCAAGGGGGGGCTAACTATGGCTACACCTTC. This translates into CASSPQGGANYGYTF.

The chain couples TRBV9 to TRBJ1-6; 7 bases agree with TRBD1. Trimming removed 4 bases from V and 9 bases from J; junction bases left unmatched: 7. Germline CDR1 is SGDLS and CDR2 is YYNGEE. This CDR3 has 14 residues. CDR3 sequence reads: CASSPGGDSSPLHF. In nucleotides, the CDR3 is TGTGCCAGCAGCCCGGGAGGGGACAGTTCACCCCTCCACTTT. The full variable domain, its missing parts supplied by reference TRBV9 and TRBJ1-6, is DSGVTQTPKHLITATGQRVTLRCSPRSGDLSVYWYQQSLDQGLQFLIQYYNGEERAKGNILERFSAQQFPDLHSELNLSSLELGDSALYFCASSPGGDSSPLHFGNGTRLTVT.

The chain combines TRBV7-9 with TRBJ2-1, with 7 bases matching TRBD1. Trimming took 7 bases from V and 4 from J; bases not matched to a gene: 10. CDR1 is SEHNR, CDR2 FQNEAQ, per germline (reference sequence). This CDR3 contains 15 residues. The CDR3 region is CASNIVGGLYNEQFF. The CDR3 bases are TGTGCCAGCAACATCGTAGGGGGCTTGTACAATGAGCAGTTCTTC.